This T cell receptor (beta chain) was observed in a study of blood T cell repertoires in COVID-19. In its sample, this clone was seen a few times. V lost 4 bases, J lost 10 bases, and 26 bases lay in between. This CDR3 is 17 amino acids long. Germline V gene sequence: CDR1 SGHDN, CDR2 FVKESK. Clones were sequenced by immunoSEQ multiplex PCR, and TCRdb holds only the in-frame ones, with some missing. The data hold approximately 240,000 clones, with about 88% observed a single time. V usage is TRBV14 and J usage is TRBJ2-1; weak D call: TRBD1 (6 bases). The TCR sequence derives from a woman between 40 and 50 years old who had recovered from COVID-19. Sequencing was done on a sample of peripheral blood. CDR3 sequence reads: CASSLVTVLGDKGEQFF. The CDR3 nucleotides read TGTGCCAGCAGCCTGGTCACGGTCCTGGGGGACAAAGGGGAGCAGTTCTTC.